The clone carrying this T cell receptor beta chain was picked up many times. Its antigen is as yet unknown. This record comes from a study of regulatory T cells in long-lasting Graves disease. For the study at large: Persistent cases were those of Graves' disease that involved over 5 years of antithyroid drugs with positive TSH receptor antibodies.

The study, taken as a whole, reports: TRBV28, TRBJ1-2 and TRBJ2-5 were favored in persistent disease. The study found persistent patients shared more public clonotypes (approximately 2,700) than new patients (over 900).

Time point meaning: persistent/refractory GD, antithyroid drugs over 5 years with positive TRAb. Following extraction of RNA from PBMCs, that RNA was used to make the TCR library. Diagnoses of Graves' disease were made by American Thyroid Association guidelines. Germline V CDR1 and CDR2: MNHNS, SASEGT. The CDR3 is 12 residues long. V was trimmed by 6 bases and J by 11 bases, leaving 16 bases between them. For TCR beta, libraries came from iRepertoire HTBI primers and Arm-PCR of CDR3 regions. A single record per CDR3 protein comes from TCRdb applying MiXCR to the multiplex PCR reads. The sample holds a few hundred thousand distinct CDR3 sequences, roughly a quarter seen once.

This specimen was peripheral blood mononuclear cells (PBMCs), taken when the disease was refractory, from a patient treated with antithyroid drugs. This chain joins TRBV6-1 and TRBJ1-1, with D maybe TRBD1 (5 bases). The TCR comes from a female donor with Graves disease. Written as DNA, the CDR3 is TGTGCCAGCAGCCGGGGGAGGGAGAGTGCTTTCTTT. Residues: CASSRGRESAFF.